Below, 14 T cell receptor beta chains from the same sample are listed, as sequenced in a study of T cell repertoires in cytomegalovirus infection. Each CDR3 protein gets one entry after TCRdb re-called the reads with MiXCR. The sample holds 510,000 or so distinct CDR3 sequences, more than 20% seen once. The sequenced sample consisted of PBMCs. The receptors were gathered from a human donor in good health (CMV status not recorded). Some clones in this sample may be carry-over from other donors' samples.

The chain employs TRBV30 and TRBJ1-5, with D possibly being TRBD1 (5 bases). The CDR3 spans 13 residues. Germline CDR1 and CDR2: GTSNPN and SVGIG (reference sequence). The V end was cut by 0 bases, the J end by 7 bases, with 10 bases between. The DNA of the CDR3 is TGTGCCTGGAGTGTACGGGACGGACAGCCCCAGCATTTT. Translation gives CAWSVRDGQPQHF.

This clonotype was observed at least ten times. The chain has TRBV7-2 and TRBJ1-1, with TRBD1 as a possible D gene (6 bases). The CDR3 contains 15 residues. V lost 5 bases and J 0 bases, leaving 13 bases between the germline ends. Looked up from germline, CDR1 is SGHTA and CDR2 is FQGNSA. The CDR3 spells CASSRGGTVNTEAFF. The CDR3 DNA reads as TGTGCCAGCAGCAGAGGGGGGACGGTGAACACTGAAGCTTTCTTT.

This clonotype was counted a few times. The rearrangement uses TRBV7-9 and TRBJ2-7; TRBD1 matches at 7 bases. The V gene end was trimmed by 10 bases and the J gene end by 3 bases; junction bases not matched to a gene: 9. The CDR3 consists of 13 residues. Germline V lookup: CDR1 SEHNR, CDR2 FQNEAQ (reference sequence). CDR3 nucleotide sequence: TGTGCCACGCAACGAGCAGGGGGCTACGAGCAGTACTTC. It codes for CATQRAGGYEQYF.

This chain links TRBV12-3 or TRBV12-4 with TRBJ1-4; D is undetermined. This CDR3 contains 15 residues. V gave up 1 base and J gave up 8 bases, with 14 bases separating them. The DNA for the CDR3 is TGTGCCAGCAGTTTAGGCCAGTCGTTTCGGGAAAAACTGTTTTTT. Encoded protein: CASSLGQSFREKLFF.

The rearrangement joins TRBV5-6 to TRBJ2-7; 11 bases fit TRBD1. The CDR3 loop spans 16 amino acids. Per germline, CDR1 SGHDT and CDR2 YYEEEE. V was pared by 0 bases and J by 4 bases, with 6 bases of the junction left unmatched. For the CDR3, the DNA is TGTGCCAGCAGCTTGGCCGGACAGGGGGCAAAATACGAGCAGTACGTC. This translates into CASSLAGQGAKYEQYV.

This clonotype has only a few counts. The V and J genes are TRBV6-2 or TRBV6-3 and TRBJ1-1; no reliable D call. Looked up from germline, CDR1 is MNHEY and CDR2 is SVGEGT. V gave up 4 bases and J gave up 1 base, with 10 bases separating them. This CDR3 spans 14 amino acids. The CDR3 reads CASSSGWTNTEAFF. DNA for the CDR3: TGTGCCAGCAGTTCTGGATGGACGAACACTGAAGCTTTCTTT.

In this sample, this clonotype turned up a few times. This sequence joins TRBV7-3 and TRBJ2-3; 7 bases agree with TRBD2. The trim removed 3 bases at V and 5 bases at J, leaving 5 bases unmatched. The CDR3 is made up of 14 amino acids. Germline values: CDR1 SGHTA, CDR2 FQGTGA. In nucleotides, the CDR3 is TGTGCCAGCAGCTTCGCGGGAGCGGGAGATACGCAGTATTTT. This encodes CASSFAGAGDTQYF.

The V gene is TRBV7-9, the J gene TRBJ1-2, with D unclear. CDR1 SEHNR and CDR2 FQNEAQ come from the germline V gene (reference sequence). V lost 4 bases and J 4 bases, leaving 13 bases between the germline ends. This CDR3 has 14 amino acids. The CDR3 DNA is TGTGCCAGCAGCTCTGGGCCAGAGGGCTATGGCTACACCTTC. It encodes CASSSGPEGYGYTF.

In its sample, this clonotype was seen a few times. The CDR3 sequence is CASSLRSGIEDTQYF. The DNA for the CDR3 is TGTGCCAGCAGCTTGAGGAGCGGGATAGAGGATACGCAGTATTTT. V usage is TRBV5-4 and J usage is TRBJ2-3; TRBD2 aligns across 7 bases. J was trimmed by 6 bases and V by 1 base; bases with no gene match: 8. CDR3 length: 15 residues. Germline V gene data show CDR1 as SGHNT and CDR2 as YYREEE (reference sequence).

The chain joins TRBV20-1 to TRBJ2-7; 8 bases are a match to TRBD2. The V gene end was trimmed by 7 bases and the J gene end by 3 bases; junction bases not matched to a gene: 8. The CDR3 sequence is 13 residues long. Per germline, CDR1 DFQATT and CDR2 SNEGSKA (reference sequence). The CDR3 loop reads CSGEAGVDYEQYF. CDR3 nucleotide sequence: TGCAGTGGAGAAGCGGGAGTGGACTACGAGCAGTACTTC.

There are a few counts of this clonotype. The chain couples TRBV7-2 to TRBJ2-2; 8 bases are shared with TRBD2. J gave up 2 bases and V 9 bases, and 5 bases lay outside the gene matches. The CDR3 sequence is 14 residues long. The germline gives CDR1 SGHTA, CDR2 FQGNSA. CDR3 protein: CASKRGTNTGELFF. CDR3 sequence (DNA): TGTGCCAGTAAGCGGGGGACCAACACCGGGGAGCTGTTTTTT.

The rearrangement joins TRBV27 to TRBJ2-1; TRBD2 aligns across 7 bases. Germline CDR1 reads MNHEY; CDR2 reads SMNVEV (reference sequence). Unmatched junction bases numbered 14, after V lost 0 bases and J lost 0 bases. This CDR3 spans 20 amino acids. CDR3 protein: CASSLSGRGWPPSSYNEQFF. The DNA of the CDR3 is TGTGCCAGCAGTTTATCGGGGCGGGGGTGGCCCCCGAGCTCCTACAATGAGCAGTTCTTC.

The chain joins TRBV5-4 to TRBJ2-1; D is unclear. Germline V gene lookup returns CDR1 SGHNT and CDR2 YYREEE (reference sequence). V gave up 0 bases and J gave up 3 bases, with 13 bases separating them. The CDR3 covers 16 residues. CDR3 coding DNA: TGTGCCAGCAGCTTGGATCAAAGTTTGAGCTACAATGAGCAGTTCTTC. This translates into CASSLDQSLSYNEQFF.

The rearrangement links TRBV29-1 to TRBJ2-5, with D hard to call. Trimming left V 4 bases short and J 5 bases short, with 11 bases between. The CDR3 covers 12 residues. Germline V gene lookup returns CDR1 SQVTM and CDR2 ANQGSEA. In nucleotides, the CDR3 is TGCAGCGTTGCTGCAAGTTGGGAGACCCAGTACTTC. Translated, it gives CSVAASWETQYF.